Listed below are T cell receptor beta chains from one sample, sequenced in a study of T cells in Graves' hyperthyroidism and ophthalmopathy. TCRdb fed the multiplex PCR reads into MiXCR, producing one record per CDR3 protein. The sample yields some 500,000 distinct CDR3 sequences, over 13% seen once. The sample taken for sequencing was blood. The receptors here all came from a woman under 30 with Graves' hyperthyroidism. CDR3s include the opening cysteine and the closing phenylalanine or tryptophan. Some rows mark clone size as missing; the rest say once, few, many or name a class of expanded clone.

cdr3_aa | j_call | clone_size | v_call
CASSLVGGTDGNYGYTF | TRBJ1-2 | - | TRBV5-1
CASSPQTGELFF | TRBJ2-2 | many | TRBV18
CASRERLAGRETQYF | TRBJ2-5 | many | TRBV2
CASSPSDGETQYF | TRBJ2-5 | many | TRBV18
CATSGNPNTGELFF | TRBJ2-2 | many | TRBV11-3
CASSTPQGIGNTIYF | TRBJ1-3 | many | TRBV19
CASTLGLAGANEQFF | TRBJ2-1 | many | TRBV27
CSAIAGGLETQYF | TRBJ2-5 | many | TRBV20-1
CASSLVVLSGGSTDTQYF | TRBJ2-3 | few | TRBV13
CAWNRDTYTEAFF | TRBJ1-1 | many | TRBV30
CASSFPAGTDTQYF | TRBJ2-3 | many | TRBV11-2
CASSARGGGAVTEAFF | TRBJ1-1 | many | TRBV9
CASSDGTPGNQPQHF | TRBJ1-5 | many | TRBV2
CASSAQGWSYGYTF | TRBJ1-2 | many | TRBV28
CASSPIADYTDTQYF | TRBJ2-3 | many | TRBV7-3
CASSPPSSGRMHTQYF | TRBJ2-3 | many | TRBV12-3/TRBV12-4
CASSFGQALGGNGELFF | TRBJ2-2 | many | TRBV11-3
CASSAVPGQGSHQPQHF | TRBJ1-5 | few | TRBV6-1
CASSWSGGNTGELFF | TRBJ2-2 | many | TRBV5-1
CASSSPGGQGAYNEQFF | TRBJ2-1 | many | TRBV7-3
CASSLVSGGWTGELFF | TRBJ2-2 | few | TRBV28
CAWTPGPHTYNEQFF | TRBJ2-1 | many | TRBV30
CASSWGQDDSYEQYF | TRBJ2-7 | many | TRBV12-3/TRBV12-4
CASSHGNTEAFF | TRBJ1-1 | many | TRBV19
CALAASSGNTIYF | TRBJ1-3 | few | TRBV6-1
CASSNWITWSEKLFF | TRBJ1-4 | - | TRBV6-5
CASILRPGEGNTEAFF | TRBJ1-1 | few | TRBV5-1
CASSLDPHDEQFF | TRBJ2-1 | many | TRBV7-3
CASGPSNTGELFF | TRBJ2-2 | many | TRBV2
CSARGQGADTQYF | TRBJ2-3 | few | TRBV20-1
CASRGGGSNYGYTF | TRBJ1-2 | many | TRBV6-1
CSARDEEKYEQYF | TRBJ2-7 | few | TRBV20-1
CASSFPGYETEAFF | TRBJ1-1 | few | TRBV5-1
CASSDSLGAPLHF | TRBJ1-6 | many | TRBV7-3
CASSETASNQPQHF | TRBJ1-5 | many | TRBV2
CASSSPKQGEEDYGYTF | TRBJ1-2 | many | TRBV11-2
CAWMRLAGGDTQYF | TRBJ2-3 | few | TRBV30
CASSLGGVQETQYF | TRBJ2-5 | few | TRBV5-1
CATSSTGGDQPQHF | TRBJ1-5 | - | TRBV15
CASSLSQGSTEAFF | TRBJ1-1 | many | TRBV11-2
CASSIVGGTSQLNTEAFF | TRBJ1-1 | many | TRBV19
CASTTGSEDTQYF | TRBJ2-3 | many | TRBV6-1
CASILKTRQRNSPLHF | TRBJ1-6 | many | TRBV6-1
CASSPLQGQETQYF | TRBJ2-5 | many | TRBV7-9
CASSPPEGPNTGELFF | TRBJ2-2 | - | TRBV7-9
CASSYLLKNTEAFF | TRBJ1-1 | many | TRBV6-2/TRBV6-3
CATSREGQQETQYF | TRBJ2-5 | many | TRBV15
CASGLADYNEQFF | TRBJ2-1 | many | TRBV14
CASSLESSGRETQYF | TRBJ2-5 | many | TRBV11-2
CASSLDLPEGNQPQHF | TRBJ1-5 | many | TRBV7-9
CASSENHPDRGLLGYTF | TRBJ1-2 | many | TRBV6-1
CAWRRGATRNEQYF | TRBJ2-7 | many | TRBV30
CASSQGPFGTSGRTFSTDTQYF | TRBJ2-3 | - | TRBV4-2
CASSIIAKETQYF | TRBJ2-5 | - | TRBV19
CASSLGGGLAANTWELFF | TRBJ2-2 | - | TRBV5-6